Listed below are T cell receptor beta chains from one sample, sequenced in a study of technical replicates of blood from a handful of donors. Profiling relied on immunoSEQ multiplex PCR, and the TCRdb table lists in-frame clones only, not all of them. This sample has around 100,000 clones, with about 95% found just once. The material sequenced was T cells isolated from PBMCs. The receptors derive from a human donor in good health. The conserved cysteine and the conserved F or W are not part of the CDR3 here. Clone size is given for some rows only: seen once, a few or many times, or a class if the clone is expanded.

ASSERGRAVPPLYNEQF	TRBV2	TRBJ2-1	.
ASSEQREDSSDTQY	TRBV2	TRBJ2-3	once
ASSVSVRVDHGYT	TRBV6-1	TRBJ1-2	.
ASSLDIDSYGYT	TRBV11-2	TRBJ1-2	.
ASSLSHNTEAF	TRBV28	TRBJ1-1	.
ASSSWRDQPQH	TRBV7-6	TRBJ1-5	.
ASSEDNDEQF	TRBV2	TRBJ2-1	.
ASSFRRDQETQY	TRBV28	TRBJ2-5	.
ASSLAASGSTDTQY	TRBV5-6	TRBJ2-3	.
ASSWALGGTSATDTQY	TRBV5-8	TRBJ2-3	.
ASSKGTGGEQY	TRBV21-1	TRBJ2-7	.
ASSPGGTNTGELF	TRBV11-2	TRBJ2-2	.
ATSRAVPASGSYEQY	TRBV15	TRBJ2-7	.
ASSAGTDHNEQF	TRBV27	TRBJ2-1	.
ASSQDLGGFETQY	TRBV4-1	TRBJ2-5	.
ARMERRDREIHGEKLF	TRBV19	TRBJ1-4	.
ASSMTGGWADTQY	TRBV19	TRBJ2-3	.
ASSITGYEQY	TRBV4-3	TRBJ2-7	.
ATSRELAGPNSGANVLT	TRBV15	TRBJ2-6	.
ASSSIASGVNTGELF	TRBV5-1	TRBJ2-2	.
SVQGASYGYT	TRBV29-1	TRBJ1-2	.
ASQRAYNEQF	TRBV5-8	TRBJ2-1	.
ASRIGGASDTEAF	TRBV7-2	TRBJ1-1	.
ASGLQGAQNTEAF	TRBV12-5	TRBJ1-1	.
ASSQDTVYTGELF	TRBV14	TRBJ2-2	few
ASSLGDSNEQF	TRBV5-6	TRBJ2-1	.
ASRGGTGVPGELF	TRBV28	TRBJ2-2	.
ASSPYLPPRNEKLF	TRBV5-1	TRBJ1-4	once
ATASFSGNTIY	TRBV7-3	TRBJ1-3	.
ASSTWTGGTDTQY	TRBV9	TRBJ2-3	.
ASSPPWSRQPQH	TRBV18	TRBJ1-5	.
ASRAGYQETQY	TRBV7-9	TRBJ2-5	.
ASSLTGGSSYNEQF	TRBV7-3	TRBJ2-1	.
ASSQDLTAGITDTQY	TRBV4-2	TRBJ2-3	.
AWRGTAHGEAF	TRBV30	TRBJ1-1	.
ASSLGLAGVPDTQY	TRBV5-1	TRBJ2-3	.
ASSQVGTGGETQY	TRBV14	TRBJ2-5	.
ASSPRVSGNTIY	TRBV6-5	TRBJ1-3	once
ASTVGTSGFYEQY	TRBV2	TRBJ2-7	.
AWSPGNNQPQH	TRBV30	TRBJ1-5	.
ASSVLAGGYNEQF	TRBV9	TRBJ2-1	.
ASSLDLLRDSKRGYT	TRBV5-4	TRBJ1-2	.